Below, one TCR beta chain is given with its context. Relative to its sample, this clonotype is medium-sized (0.01 to 0.1%). This clone's antigen is unknown. Base-call qualities are not available, and no considerably larger clone is one nucleotide away. These data are taken from a study. The run used an Illumina MiSeq. Clones were called with MiXCR by TCRdb after fastp trimmed the public reads at Q25, and only in-frame beta chains were retained. Rows are combined by CDR3 protein, so each entry shows the most common genes and DNA. The sample table lists some 5,500 distinct CDR3 sequences, approximately 10% of them with a count of one. The ten largest clones take up about 4.9% of the sample. The CDR3 runs 15 residues from the cysteine to the phenylalanine. CDR3 DNA is the only sequence kept; it has 45 bases, read in frame from the first base. The germline V gene specifies SGHDN as CDR1 and FVKESK as CDR2. The trim is 6 bases for V and 1 base for J, with a gap of 14 bases between the germline ends.

Sequenced: CD4+ T cells from synovial fluid. This chain is built from TRBV14 and TRBJ2-3; no D gene call is confident. The clonotype comes from a human donor with rheumatoid arthritis. The CDR3 here reads CASSYDVSGTDTQYF. The DNA reads TGTGCCAGCAGTTACGATGTATCGGGCACAGATACGCAGTATTTT.